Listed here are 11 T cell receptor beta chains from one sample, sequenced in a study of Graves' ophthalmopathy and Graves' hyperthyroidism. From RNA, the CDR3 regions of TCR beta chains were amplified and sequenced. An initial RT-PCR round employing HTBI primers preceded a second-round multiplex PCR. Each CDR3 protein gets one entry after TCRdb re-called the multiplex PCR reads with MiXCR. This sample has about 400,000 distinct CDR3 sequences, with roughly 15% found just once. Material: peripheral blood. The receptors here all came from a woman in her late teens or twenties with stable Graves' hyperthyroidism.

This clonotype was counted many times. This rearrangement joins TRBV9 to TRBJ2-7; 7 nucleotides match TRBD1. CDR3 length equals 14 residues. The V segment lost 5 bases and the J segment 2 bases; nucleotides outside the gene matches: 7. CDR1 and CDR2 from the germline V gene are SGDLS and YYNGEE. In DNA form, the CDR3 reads TGTGCCAGCAGTCTAGGGGGACAGCCCTACGAGCAGTACTTC. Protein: CASSLGGQPYEQYF. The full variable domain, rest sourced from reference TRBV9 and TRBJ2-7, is DSGVTQTPKHLITATGQRVTLRCSPRSGDLSVYWYQQSLDQGLQFLIQYYNGEERAKGNILERFSAQQFPDLHSELNLSSLELGDSALYFCASSLGGQPYEQYFGPGTRLTVT.

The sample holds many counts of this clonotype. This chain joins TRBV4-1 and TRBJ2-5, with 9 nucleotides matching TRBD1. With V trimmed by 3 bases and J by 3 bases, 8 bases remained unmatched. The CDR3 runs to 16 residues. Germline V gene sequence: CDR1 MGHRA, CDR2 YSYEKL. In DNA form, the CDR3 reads TGCGCCAGCAGCCAGGGACCGGGACAGGGTAAAGAGACCCAGTACTTC. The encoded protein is CASSQGPGQGKETQYF.

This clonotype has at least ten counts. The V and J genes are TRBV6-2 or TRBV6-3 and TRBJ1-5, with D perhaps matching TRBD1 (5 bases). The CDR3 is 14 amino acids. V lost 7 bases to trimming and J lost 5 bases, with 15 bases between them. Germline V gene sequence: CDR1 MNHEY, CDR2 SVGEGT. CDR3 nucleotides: TGTGCCAGCACCACGTGGGGAGGGGATCAGCCCCAGCATTTT. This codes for CASTTWGGDQPQHF.

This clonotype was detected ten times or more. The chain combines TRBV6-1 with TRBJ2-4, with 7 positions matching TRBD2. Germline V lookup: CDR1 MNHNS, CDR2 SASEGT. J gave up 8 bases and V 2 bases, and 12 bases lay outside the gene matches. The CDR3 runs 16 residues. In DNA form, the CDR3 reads TGTGCCAGCAGTGAAACTTTAGCGGGCCTAGGGTACATTCAGTACTTC. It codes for CASSETLAGLGYIQYF.

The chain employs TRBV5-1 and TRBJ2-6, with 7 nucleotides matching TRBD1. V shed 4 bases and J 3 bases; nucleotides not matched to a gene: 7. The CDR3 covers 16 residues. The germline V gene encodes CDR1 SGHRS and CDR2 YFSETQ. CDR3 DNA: TGCGCCAGCAGCCCCCAGGGGGTAAATGGGGCCAACGTCCTGACTTTC. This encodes CASSPQGVNGANVLTF. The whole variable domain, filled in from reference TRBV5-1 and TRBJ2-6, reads KAGVTQTPRYLIKTRGQQVTLSCSPISGHRSVSWYQQTPGQGLQFLFEYFSETQRNKGNFPGRFSGRQFSNSRSEMNVSTLELGDSALYLCASSPQGVNGANVLTFGAGSRLTVL.

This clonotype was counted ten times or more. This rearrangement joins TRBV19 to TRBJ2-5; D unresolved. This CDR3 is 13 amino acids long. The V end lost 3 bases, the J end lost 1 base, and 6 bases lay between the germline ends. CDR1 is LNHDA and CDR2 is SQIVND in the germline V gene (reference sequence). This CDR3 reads CASSMNSQETQYF. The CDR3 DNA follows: TGTGCCAGTAGTATGAACAGCCAAGAGACCCAGTACTTC.

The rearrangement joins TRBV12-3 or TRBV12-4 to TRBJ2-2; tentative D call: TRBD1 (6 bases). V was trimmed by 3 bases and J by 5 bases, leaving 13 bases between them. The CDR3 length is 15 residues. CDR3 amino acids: CASSFQGFSTGELFF. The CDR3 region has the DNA TGTGCCAGCAGTTTCCAGGGGTTCTCGACCGGGGAGCTGTTTTTT.

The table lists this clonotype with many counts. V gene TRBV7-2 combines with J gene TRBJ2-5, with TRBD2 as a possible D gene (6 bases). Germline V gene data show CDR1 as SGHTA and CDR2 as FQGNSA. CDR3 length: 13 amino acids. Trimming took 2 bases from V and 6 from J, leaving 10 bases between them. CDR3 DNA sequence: TGTGCCAGCAGCTTATTGCTAGCGAAGACCCAGTACTTC. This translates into CASSLLLAKTQYF.

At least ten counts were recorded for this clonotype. The CDR3: CATSRDLVRVGYTEAFF. The CDR3 region has the DNA TGTGCCACCAGCAGAGATCTAGTTCGGGTTGGGTACACTGAAGCTTTCTTT. The V call is TRBV15, the J call TRBJ1-1, with D uncertain. Germline CDR1 reads LNHNV; CDR2 reads YYDKDF (reference sequence). V was shortened by 0 bases and J by 3 bases, with 17 bases between the two germline ends. This CDR3 is built from 17 residues.

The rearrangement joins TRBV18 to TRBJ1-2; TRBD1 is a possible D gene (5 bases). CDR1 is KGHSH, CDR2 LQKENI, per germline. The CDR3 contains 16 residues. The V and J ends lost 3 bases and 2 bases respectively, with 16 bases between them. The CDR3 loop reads CASSPPTVSMNYGYTF. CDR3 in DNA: TGTGCCAGCTCACCCCCGACAGTATCTATGAACTATGGCTACACCTTC.

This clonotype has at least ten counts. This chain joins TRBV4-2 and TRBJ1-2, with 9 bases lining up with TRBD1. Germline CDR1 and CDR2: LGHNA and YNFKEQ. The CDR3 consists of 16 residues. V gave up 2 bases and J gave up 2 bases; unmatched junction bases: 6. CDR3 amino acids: CASSQPAGTGNYGYTF. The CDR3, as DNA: TGTGCCAGCAGCCAACCCGCCGGGACAGGGAACTATGGCTACACCTTC.